This passage covers 17 T cell receptor beta chains from one sample sequenced in a study of monozygotic twins with cystic fibrosis. Sequencing was performed with immunoSEQ multiplex PCR; in TCRdb, only in-frame clones are kept and a portion is missing. The sample lists around 30,000 clones, just under 85% seen once, with around 1% in the top ten. Sequencing was done on a sample of blood. The receptors derive from a girl under 10 years old with cystic fibrosis.

The rearrangement links TRBV20-1 to TRBJ1-1; D is unclear. This CDR3 contains 10 residues. Germline V gene data show CDR1 as DFQATT and CDR2 as SNEGSKA (reference sequence). Trimming left V 5 bases short and J 1 base short, with 2 bases between. The CDR3 coding sequence is TGCAGTGCTCGGAACACTGAAGCTTTCTTT. Its translation is CSARNTEAFF.

A few counts support this clone. The rearrangement joins TRBV19 to TRBJ1-5; D unresolved. The V gene's germline CDR1 is LNHDA and CDR2 SQIVND (reference sequence). V was trimmed by 5 bases and J by 2 bases, leaving 7 bases between them. This CDR3 is 13 amino acids long. The CDR3 DNA sequence: TGTGCCAGTAGTGAACAGCGCAATCAGCCCCAGCATTTT. Its protein product is CASSEQRNQPQHF. The variable domain in full, with the rest retrieved from reference TRBV19 and TRBJ1-5, is DGGITQSPKYLFRKEGQNVTLSCEQNLNHDAMYWYRQDPGQGLRLIYYSQIVNDFQKGDIAEGYSVSREKKESFPLTVTSAQKNPTAFYLCASSEQRNQPQHFGDGTRLSIL.

The rearrangement links TRBV5-1 to TRBJ2-7, with D unclear. The CDR3 is made up of 14 amino acids. V dropped 4 bases and J dropped 5 bases, with 16 bases sitting between them. From germline, CDR1 is SGHRS and CDR2 YFSETQ. Here the CDR3 DNA reads TGCGCCAGCAGCACTTACGACGAAGAGAACGAGCAGTACTTC. Protein product: CASSTYDEENEQYF. Variable domain in full (rest from reference TRBV5-1 and TRBJ2-7): KAGVTQTPRYLIKTRGQQVTLSCSPISGHRSVSWYQQTPGQGLQFLFEYFSETQRNKGNFPGRFSGRQFSNSRSEMNVSTLELGDSALYLCASSTYDEENEQYFGPGTRLTVT.

Only a few counts were recorded for this clone. V is TRBV2 and J is TRBJ2-5; D assignment may be TRBD1 or TRBD2 (6 bases each). Trimming shortened V by 1 base and J by 5 bases, and 17 bases separated the two germline ends. Germline V gives CDR1 SNHLY, CDR2 FYNNEI. CDR3 size: 16 residues. The CDR3 DNA follows: TGTGCCAGCAGTGAAGAAGGGGGGCGCCCCGGGGAGACCCAGTACTTC. This encodes CASSEEGGRPGETQYF.

The chain links TRBV30 to TRBJ1-2, with D perhaps matching TRBD1 (6 bases). This CDR3 is 14 amino acids long. CDR1 and CDR2 (germline): GTSNPN, SVGIG (reference sequence). Trimming pared 8 bases from V and 3 bases from J, leaving 19 bases between. CDR3 nucleotides: TGTGCCCTGGATGCTCTGGGGGCCGACTATGGCTACACCTTC. Translating it yields CALDALGADYGYTF.

This chain connects TRBV19 to TRBJ1-1, with unresolved D. Trimming cost V 6 bases and J 1 base, with 9 bases left between them. Looked up from germline, CDR1 is LNHDA and CDR2 is SQIVND (reference sequence). CDR3 length equals 13 residues. For the CDR3, the DNA is TGTGCCAGTAGAAAGGGAACGAACACTGAAGCTTTCTTT. Protein: CASRKGTNTEAFF.

The chain links TRBV19 to TRBJ2-2, with D maybe TRBD2 (6 bases). The germline V gene encodes CDR1 LNHDA and CDR2 SQIVND (reference sequence). The V end was cut by 6 bases, the J end by 0 bases, with 14 bases between. The CDR3 has 16 amino acids. CDR3 in DNA: TGTGCCAGTAGGCCGACTAGTCTAGCGAACACCGGGGAGCTGTTTTTT. Its translation is CASRPTSLANTGELFF.

The chain employs TRBV9 and TRBJ2-2, with D unclear. The V and J ends lost 3 bases and 1 base respectively, with 10 bases between them. The CDR3 covers 15 residues. Per the germline V gene, CDR1 is SGDLS and CDR2 is YYNGEE. CDR3 DNA: TGTGCCAGCAGCGCCCGACAACAGAACACCGGGGAGCTGTTTTTT. It specifies CASSARQQNTGELFF.

This clone showed up just a few times. J is TRBJ2-1 and V is TRBV28, with D hard to call. V dropped 10 bases and J dropped 1 base, with 2 bases sitting between them. Germline CDR1 MDHEN, CDR2 SYDVKM. The length of the CDR3 is 10 residues. The DNA for the CDR3 is TGTGCCAAATCCTACAATGAGCAGTTCTTC. Translation gives CAKSYNEQFF.

This sequence joins TRBV27 and TRBJ2-7; 9 bases fit TRBD2. Germline V lookup: CDR1 MNHEY, CDR2 SMNVEV (reference sequence). With 2 bases clipped from V and 7 bases from J, the junction kept 18 bases outside the gene matches. The CDR3 extends over 18 amino acids. The CDR3: CASSLLGRASTSGQEQYF. In nucleotides, the CDR3 is TGTGCCAGCAGTTTACTGGGCCGGGCGAGTACTAGCGGGCAAGAGCAGTACTTC.

This sequence joins TRBV30 and TRBJ1-2; D remains ambiguous. The CDR3 has 14 residues. Germline CDR1 and CDR2: GTSNPN and SVGIG (reference sequence). V lost 0 bases and J lost 8, with 16 bases in between. CDR3 region: CAWSVPGFLEGYTF. CDR3 DNA sequence: TGTGCCTGGAGTGTACCGGGGTTCCTTGAGGGCTACACCTTC. The entire variable domain, with the rest obtained from reference TRBV30 and TRBJ1-2, is as follows: SQTIHQWPATLVQPVGSPLSLECTVEGTSNPNLYWYRQAAGRGLQLLFYSVGIGQISSEVPQNLSASRPQDRQFILSSKKLLLSDSGFYLCAWSVPGFLEGYTFGSGTRLTVV.

The chain uses TRBV5-4 and TRBJ2-1; D is uncertain. CDR1 SGHNT and CDR2 YYREEE come from the germline V gene (reference sequence). This CDR3 is built from 16 residues. Trimming took 1 base from V and 1 from J, leaving 12 bases between them. The CDR3 nucleotides read TGTGCCAGCAGCTTGTCGCTGCGCGGATCCTACAATGAGCAGTTCTTC. It encodes CASSLSLRGSYNEQFF.

This sequence joins TRBV2 and TRBJ2-4; D gene uncertain. The CDR3 is 13 amino acids. Deletions cut 4 bases from V and 0 bases from J, with 4 bases between. Germline values: CDR1 SNHLY, CDR2 FYNNEI. In nucleotides, the CDR3 is TGTGCCAGCAGTGTGAGAGCCAAAAACATTCAGTACTTC. This codes for CASSVRAKNIQYF.

The V call is TRBV7-8, the J call TRBJ1-2; D is possibly TRBD1 (6 bases). V lost 5 bases, J lost 1 base, and 11 bases lay in between. Per the germline V gene, CDR1 is SGHVS and CDR2 is FQNEAQ. The CDR3 runs to 14 residues. Here the CDR3 reads CASSPGTNNYGYTF. CDR3 nucleotide sequence: TGTGCCAGCAGCCCCGGGACAAATAACTATGGCTACACCTTC.

This sequence joins TRBV6-1 and TRBJ1-2, with 8 bases fitting TRBD1. Germline loops: CDR1 MNHNS, CDR2 SASEGT. The CDR3 has 12 residues. The J segment lost 10 bases and the V segment lost 8 bases, leaving 9 bases of the junction unmatched. This chain's CDR3 is CASGFWDRTYTF. The DNA of the CDR3 is TGTGCCAGCGGGTTCTGGGACAGGACCTACACCTTC.

The chain has TRBV6-5 and TRBJ1-5; D gene unclear. The V end was cut by 0 bases, the J end by 5 bases, with 8 bases between. This CDR3 spans 14 amino acids. Germline values: CDR1 MNHEY, CDR2 SVGAGI. For the CDR3, the DNA is TGTGCCAGCAGTTACTCATTCCGGGATCAGCCCCAGCATTTT. This translates into CASSYSFRDQPQHF.

The chain couples TRBV29-1 to TRBJ1-1; 11 bases agree with TRBD1. Germline values: CDR1 SQVTM, CDR2 ANQGSEA. V gave up 5 bases and J gave up 0 bases; unmatched junction bases: 2. The CDR3 has 14 amino acids. The CDR3 region has the DNA TGCAGCGTTCGGACAGGGGGCATGAACACTGAAGCTTTCTTT. It encodes CSVRTGGMNTEAFF.